This section outlines one T cell receptor beta chain sequence together with its context. These data are taken from a study of blood T cell repertoires in COVID-19. Study processing details: Researchers report that nucleated cell counts were estimated from reference gene primer amplification. TCRdb's table, derived via immunoSEQ multiplex PCR, lists solely in-frame clones and lacks some. Clone size and the V and J calls come from that table; the DNA yielded D and trimming. The table includes under 150,000 clones, around 87% detected once. Looked up from germline, CDR1 is SGHTA and CDR2 is FQGTGA. V lost 2 bases to trimming and J lost 3 bases; unmatched junction nucleotides: 10. The CDR3 extends over 17 amino acids.

The chain uses TRBV7-3 and TRBJ2-1; TRBD2 matches 7 bases. This receptor was identified in a man aged 45-65 years with active COVID-19. The specimen was peripheral blood. CDR3 sequence: CASSLEGGRGNYNEQFF. CDR3 bases: TGTGCCAGCAGCTTAGAAGGAGGGCGGGGGAACTACAATGAGCAGTTCTTC.